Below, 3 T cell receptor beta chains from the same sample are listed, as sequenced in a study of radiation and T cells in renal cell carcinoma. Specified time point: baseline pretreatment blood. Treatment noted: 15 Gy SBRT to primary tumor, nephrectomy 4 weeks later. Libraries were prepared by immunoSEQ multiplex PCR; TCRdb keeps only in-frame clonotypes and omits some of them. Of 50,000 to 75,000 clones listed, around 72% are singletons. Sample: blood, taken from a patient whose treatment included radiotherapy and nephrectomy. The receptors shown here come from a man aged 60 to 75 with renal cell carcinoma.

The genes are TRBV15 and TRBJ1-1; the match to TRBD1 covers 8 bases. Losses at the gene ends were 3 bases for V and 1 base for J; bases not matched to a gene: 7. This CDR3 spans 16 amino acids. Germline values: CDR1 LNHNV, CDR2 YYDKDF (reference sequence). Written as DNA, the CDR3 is TGTGCCACCAGCAGGTTAGTCGGACAGGGGAACACTGAAGCTTTCTTT. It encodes CATSRLVGQGNTEAFF.

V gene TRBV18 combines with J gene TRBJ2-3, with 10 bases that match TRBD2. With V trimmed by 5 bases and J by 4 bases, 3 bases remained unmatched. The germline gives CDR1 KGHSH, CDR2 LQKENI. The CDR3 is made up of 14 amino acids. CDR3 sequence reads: CASSSGTSADTQYF. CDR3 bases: TGTGCCAGCTCATCAGGGACTAGCGCAGATACGCAGTATTTT.

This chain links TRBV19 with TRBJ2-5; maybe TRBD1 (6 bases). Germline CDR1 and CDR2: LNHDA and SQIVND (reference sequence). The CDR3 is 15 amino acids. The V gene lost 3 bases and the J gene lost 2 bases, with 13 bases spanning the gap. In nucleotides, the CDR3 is TGTGCCAGTAGTATTCAAGGGACACTTCAAGAGACCCAGTACTTC. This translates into CASSIQGTLQETQYF.